This entry lists 5 T cell receptor beta chains sequenced from one sample in a study of metastatic and nonmetastatic thyroid tumors. TCRdb re-analyzed the PCR reads using MiXCR. This table holds around 24,000 clones, about 24% found once. Until they underwent thyroid surgery, no patient had received any treatment. The sequencing sample was made of tumor tissue. Receptors originate from a male donor with papillary thyroid cancer or a benign thyroid nodule (not recorded which). Some clones in this sample may be carry-over from other donors' samples.

Of note for this clone: This may stem from a read error, because a much larger clone lies one nucleotide away. Without the conserved terminal phenylalanine or tryptophan, this CDR3 likely stems from a read error. V usage is TRBV20-1 and J usage is TRBJ2-5, with no clear D. Between the trimmed V and J ends, which lost 4 bases and 5 bases, there was a span of 11 bases. In germline, CDR1 is DFQATT, CDR2 SNEGSKA (reference sequence). This CDR3 region has 12 residues. The CDR3 region is CSATRTIETQYL. The CDR3 region has the DNA TGCAGTGCTACGCGAACTATTGAGACCCAGTACCTC.

This clone occurred many times. The chain carries TRBV18 and TRBJ2-1; the match to TRBD2 covers 12 bases. The CDR3 loop spans 15 amino acids. After removal of 3 bases from V and 5 bases from J, the junction contained 2 bases not matched to a gene. Germline CDR1 is KGHSH and CDR2 is LQKENI. DNA for the CDR3: TGTGCCAGCTCACCCGGACTAGCGGGAAACAATGAGCAGTTCTTC. It codes for CASSPGLAGNNEQFF.

This clone was counted ten times or more. The chain joins TRBV28 to TRBJ1-5, with 7 bases identical to TRBD1. In germline, CDR1 is MDHEN, CDR2 SYDVKM. The CDR3 consists of 14 residues. After removal of 6 bases from V and 4 bases from J, the junction contained 6 bases not matched to a gene. Here the CDR3 reads CASRAGQVNQPQHF. In DNA form, the CDR3 reads TGTGCCAGCAGAGCAGGACAGGTGAATCAGCCCCAGCATTTT.

This clone was seen many times. This chain uses TRBV12-3 or TRBV12-4 with TRBJ2-1; no clear D gene. V was trimmed by 10 bases and J by 3 bases, leaving 16 bases between them. This CDR3 is 14 amino acids long. CDR3 loop: CAIYKPEDYNEQFF. In DNA, the CDR3 is TGTGCCATTTACAAGCCCGAGGACTACAATGAGCAGTTCTTC.

Comment on this clone: This may be a read error: a much more frequent sequence differs by one nucleotide. The chain joins TRBV5-1 to TRBJ1-1; tentative D call: TRBD1 (5 bases). Trimming took 4 bases from V and 5 from J, leaving 18 bases between them. Germline values: CDR1 SGHRS, CDR2 YFSETQ. CDR3 size: 15 residues. CDR3 residues: CASSVERGGRTEAFF. The CDR3 DNA sequence: TGCGCCAGCAGCGTCGAACGGGGGGGTAGGACTGAAGCTTTCTTT.